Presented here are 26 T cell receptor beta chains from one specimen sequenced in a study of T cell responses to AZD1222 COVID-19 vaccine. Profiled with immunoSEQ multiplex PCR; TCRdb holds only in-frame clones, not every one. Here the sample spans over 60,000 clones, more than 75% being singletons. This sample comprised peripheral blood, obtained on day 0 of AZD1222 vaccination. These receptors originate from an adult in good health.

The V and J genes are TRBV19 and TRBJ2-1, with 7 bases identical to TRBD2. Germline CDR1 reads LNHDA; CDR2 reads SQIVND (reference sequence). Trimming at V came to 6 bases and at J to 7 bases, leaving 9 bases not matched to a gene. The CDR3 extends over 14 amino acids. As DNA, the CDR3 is TGTGCCAGTAGGAGTTTGGGGGGGTGGAATGAGCAGTTCTTC. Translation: CASRSLGGWNEQFF.

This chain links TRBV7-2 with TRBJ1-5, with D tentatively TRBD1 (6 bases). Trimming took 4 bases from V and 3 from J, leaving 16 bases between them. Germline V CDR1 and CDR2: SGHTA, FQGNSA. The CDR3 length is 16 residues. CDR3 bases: TGTGCCAGCAGCTCGGGACACACGGGGTCCAATCAGCCCCAGCATTTT. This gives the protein CASSSGHTGSNQPQHF.

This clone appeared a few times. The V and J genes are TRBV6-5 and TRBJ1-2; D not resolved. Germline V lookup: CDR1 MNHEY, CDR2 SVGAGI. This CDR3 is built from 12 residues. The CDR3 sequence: CATSPAGLGYTF. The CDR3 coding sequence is TGTGCAACCAGCCCGGCCGGTCTAGGCTACACCTTC.

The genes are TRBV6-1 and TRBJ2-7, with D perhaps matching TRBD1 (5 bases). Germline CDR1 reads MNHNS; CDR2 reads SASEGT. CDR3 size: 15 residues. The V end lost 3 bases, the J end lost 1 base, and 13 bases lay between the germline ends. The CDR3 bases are TGTGCCAGCAGTGACACCAGGGCTAGGTCCTACGAGCAGTACTTC. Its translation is CASSDTRARSYEQYF.

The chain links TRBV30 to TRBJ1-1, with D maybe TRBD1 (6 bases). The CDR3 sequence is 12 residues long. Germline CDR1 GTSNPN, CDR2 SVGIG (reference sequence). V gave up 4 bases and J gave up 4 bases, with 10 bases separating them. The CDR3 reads CAWTRGGTEAFF. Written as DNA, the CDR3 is TGTGCCTGGACTAGGGGGGGCACTGAAGCTTTCTTT.

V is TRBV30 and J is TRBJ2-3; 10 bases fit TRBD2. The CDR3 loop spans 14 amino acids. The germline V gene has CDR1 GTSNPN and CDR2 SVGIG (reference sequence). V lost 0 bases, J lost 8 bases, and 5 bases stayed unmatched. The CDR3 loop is CAWSVSGGAGTQYF. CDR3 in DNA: TGTGCCTGGAGTGTAAGCGGGGGGGCCGGTACGCAGTATTTT.

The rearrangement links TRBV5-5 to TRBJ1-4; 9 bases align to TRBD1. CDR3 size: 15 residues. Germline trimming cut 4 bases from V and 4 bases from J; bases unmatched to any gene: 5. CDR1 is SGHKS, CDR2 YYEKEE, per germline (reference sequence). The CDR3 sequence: CASSRTGDLNEKLFF. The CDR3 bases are TGTGCCAGCAGCCGGACAGGGGACCTTAATGAAAAACTGTTTTTT. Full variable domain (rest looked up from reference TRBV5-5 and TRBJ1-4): DAGVTQSPTHLIKTRGQQVTLRCSPISGHKSVSWYQQVLGQGPQFIFQYYEKEERGRGNFPDRFSARQFPNYSSELNVNALLLGDSALYLCASSRTGDLNEKLFFGSGTQLSVL.

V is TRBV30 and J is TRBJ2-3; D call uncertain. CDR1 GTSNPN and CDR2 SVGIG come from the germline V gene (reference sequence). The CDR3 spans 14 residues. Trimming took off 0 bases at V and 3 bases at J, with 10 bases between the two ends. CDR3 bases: TGTGCCTGGAGTGTACGTGGGGATACAGATACGCAGTATTTT. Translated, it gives CAWSVRGDTDTQYF.

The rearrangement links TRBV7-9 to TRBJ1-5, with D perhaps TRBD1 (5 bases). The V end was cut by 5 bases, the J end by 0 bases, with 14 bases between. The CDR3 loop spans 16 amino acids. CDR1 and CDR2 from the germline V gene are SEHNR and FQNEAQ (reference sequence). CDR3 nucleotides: TGTGCCAGCAGCGGAGACAGTCCTTATAGCAATCAGCCCCAGCATTTT. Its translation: CASSGDSPYSNQPQHF.

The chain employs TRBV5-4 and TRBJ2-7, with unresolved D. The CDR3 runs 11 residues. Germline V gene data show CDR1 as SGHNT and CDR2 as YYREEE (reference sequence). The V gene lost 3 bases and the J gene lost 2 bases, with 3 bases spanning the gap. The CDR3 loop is CASSSAYEQYF. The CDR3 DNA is TGTGCCAGCAGCTCAGCCTACGAGCAGTACTTC.

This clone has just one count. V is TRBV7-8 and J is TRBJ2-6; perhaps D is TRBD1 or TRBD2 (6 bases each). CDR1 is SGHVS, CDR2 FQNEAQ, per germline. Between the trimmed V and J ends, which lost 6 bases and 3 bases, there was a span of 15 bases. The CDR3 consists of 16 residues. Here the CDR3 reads CASRPRGAYGANVLTF. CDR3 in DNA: TGTGCCAGCAGACCTAGGGGGGCTTATGGGGCCAACGTCCTGACTTTC. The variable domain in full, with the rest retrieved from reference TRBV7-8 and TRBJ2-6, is GAGVSQSPRYKVAKRGQDVALRCDPISGHVSLFWYQQALGQGPEFLTYFQNEAQLDKSGLPSDRFFAERPEGSVSTLKIQRTQQEDSAVYLCASRPRGAYGANVLTFGAGSRLTVL.

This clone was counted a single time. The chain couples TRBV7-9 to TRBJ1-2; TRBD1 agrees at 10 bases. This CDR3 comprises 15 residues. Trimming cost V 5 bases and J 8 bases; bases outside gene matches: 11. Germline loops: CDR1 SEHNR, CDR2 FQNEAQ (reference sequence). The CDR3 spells CASSPLWDRGRGYTF. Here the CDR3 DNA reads TGTGCCAGCAGCCCGTTGTGGGACAGGGGCCGAGGCTACACCTTC.

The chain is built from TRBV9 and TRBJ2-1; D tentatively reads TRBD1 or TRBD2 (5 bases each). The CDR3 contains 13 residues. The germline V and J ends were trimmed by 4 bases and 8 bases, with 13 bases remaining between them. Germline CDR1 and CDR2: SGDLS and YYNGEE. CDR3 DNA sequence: TGTGCCAGCAGCCGGGACCGGGCCGATGAGCAGTTCTTC. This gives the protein CASSRDRADEQFF.

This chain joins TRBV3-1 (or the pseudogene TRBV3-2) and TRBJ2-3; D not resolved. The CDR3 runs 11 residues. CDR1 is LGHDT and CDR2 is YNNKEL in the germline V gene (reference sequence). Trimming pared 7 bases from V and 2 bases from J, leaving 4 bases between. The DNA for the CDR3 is TGTGCCAGCAAACACACAGATACGCAGTATTTT. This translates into CASKHTDTQYF.

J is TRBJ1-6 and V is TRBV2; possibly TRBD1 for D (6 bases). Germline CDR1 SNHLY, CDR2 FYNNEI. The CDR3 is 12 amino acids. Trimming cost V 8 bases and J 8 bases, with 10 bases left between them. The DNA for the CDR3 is TGTGCCAGCTTGGACAGCTATTCACCCCTCCACTTT. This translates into CASLDSYSPLHF.

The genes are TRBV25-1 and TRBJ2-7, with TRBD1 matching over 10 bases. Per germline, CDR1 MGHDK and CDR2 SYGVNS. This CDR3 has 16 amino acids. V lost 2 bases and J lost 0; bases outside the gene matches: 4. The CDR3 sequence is CASSEGTGDYSYEQYF. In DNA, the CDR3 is TGTGCCAGCAGTGAAGGGACAGGGGATTACTCCTACGAGCAGTACTTC.

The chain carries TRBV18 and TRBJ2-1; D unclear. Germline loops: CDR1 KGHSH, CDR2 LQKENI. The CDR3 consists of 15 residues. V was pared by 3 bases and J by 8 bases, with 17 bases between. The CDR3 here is CASSPRMVGIDEQFF. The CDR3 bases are TGTGCCAGCTCACCGAGAATGGTAGGGATCGATGAGCAGTTCTTC.

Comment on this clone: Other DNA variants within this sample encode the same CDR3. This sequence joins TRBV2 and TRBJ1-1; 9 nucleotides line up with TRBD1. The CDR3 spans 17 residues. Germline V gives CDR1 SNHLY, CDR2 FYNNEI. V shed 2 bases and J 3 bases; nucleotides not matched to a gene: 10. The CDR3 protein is CASSEIIGTGQDTEAFF. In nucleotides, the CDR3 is TGTGCCAGCAGTGAAATTATCGGGACAGGGCAGGACACTGAAGCTTTCTTT.

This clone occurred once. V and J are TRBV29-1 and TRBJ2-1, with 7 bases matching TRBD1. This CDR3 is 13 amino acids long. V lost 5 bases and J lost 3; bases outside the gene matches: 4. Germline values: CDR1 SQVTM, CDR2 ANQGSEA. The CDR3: CSVNRGVYNEQFF. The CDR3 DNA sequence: TGCAGCGTTAACAGGGGAGTCTACAATGAGCAGTTCTTC.

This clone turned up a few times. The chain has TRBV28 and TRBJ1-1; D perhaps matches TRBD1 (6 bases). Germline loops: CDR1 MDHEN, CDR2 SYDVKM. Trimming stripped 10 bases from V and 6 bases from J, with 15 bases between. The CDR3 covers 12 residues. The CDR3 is CATRGAGAEAFF. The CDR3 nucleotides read TGTGCCACGAGGGGGGCAGGCGCTGAAGCTTTCTTT.

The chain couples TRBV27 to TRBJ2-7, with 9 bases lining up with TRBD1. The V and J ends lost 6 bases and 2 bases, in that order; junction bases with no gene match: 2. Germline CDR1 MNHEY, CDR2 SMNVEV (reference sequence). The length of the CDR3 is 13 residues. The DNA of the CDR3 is TGTGCCAGCAGAACAGGGGGCACCTACGAGCAGTACTTC. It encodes CASRTGGTYEQYF.

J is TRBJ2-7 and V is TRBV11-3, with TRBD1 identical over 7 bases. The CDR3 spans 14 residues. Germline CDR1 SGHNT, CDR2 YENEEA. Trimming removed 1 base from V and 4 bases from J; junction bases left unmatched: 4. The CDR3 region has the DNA TGTGCCAGCAGCTTAGCAGGGGGTTGGTACGAGCAGTACTTC. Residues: CASSLAGGWYEQYF.

CDR3 loop: CASSLGQNYQPQHF. CDR3 DNA: TGTGCCAGCAGCTTAGGGCAGAATTATCAGCCCCAGCATTTT. The rearrangement uses TRBV11-2 and TRBJ1-5; D unresolved. This CDR3 has 14 amino acids. V lost 1 base and J lost 5, with 9 bases in between. Germline V gene sequence: CDR1 SGHAT, CDR2 FQNNGV.

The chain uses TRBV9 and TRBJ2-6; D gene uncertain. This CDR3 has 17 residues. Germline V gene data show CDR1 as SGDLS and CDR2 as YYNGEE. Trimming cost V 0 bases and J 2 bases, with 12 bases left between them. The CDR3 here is CASSVVGLRPGANVLTF. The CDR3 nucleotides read TGTGCCAGCAGCGTAGTGGGTCTCCGCCCTGGGGCCAACGTCCTGACTTTC.

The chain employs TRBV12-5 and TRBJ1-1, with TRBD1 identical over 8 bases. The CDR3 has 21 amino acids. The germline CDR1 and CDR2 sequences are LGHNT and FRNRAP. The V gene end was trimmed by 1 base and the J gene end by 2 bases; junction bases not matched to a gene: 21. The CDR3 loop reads CASGLGFYLDRESDVNTEAFF. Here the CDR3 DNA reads TGTGCTAGTGGTTTGGGGTTTTATTTGGACAGGGAGTCGGACGTAAACACTGAAGCTTTCTTT.

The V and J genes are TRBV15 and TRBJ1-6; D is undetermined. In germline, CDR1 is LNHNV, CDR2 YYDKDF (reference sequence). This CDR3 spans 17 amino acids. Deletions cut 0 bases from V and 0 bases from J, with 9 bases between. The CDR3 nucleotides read TGTGCCACCAGCAGAGATCGGGGTTCCTCCTATAATTCACCCCTCCACTTT. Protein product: CATSRDRGSSYNSPLHF.